These T cell receptor beta chains were read from a single sample in a study of T cell responses to AZD1222 COVID-19 vaccine. TCRdb's copy holds only in-frame clones and misses some; the assay was immunoSEQ multiplex PCR. The repertoire holds more than 100,000 clones, approximately 90% seen once, with more than 13% in the top ten. The sample in question was peripheral blood, obtained on day 0 of AZD1222 vaccination. Receptor source: an adult in good health. The CDR3 runs from the conserved cysteine through the conserved F or W. The order of the fields is J gene, clone size, V gene, D gene, CDR3 DNA, CDR3 protein. The D gene is left open where the match is weak. Expanded clones get a size class; other rows say once, few or many, or leave the size out.

TRBJ1-4 | - | TRBV7-9 | - | TGTGCCAGCAGCTCAAGGGCGACGGATACTAATGAAAAACTGTTTTTT | CASSSRATDTNEKLFF
TRBJ1-3 | - | TRBV28 | TRBD1 | TGTGCCAGCAGTCAGGGACAGGGGGCGTATGGAAACACCATATATTTT | CASSQGQGAYGNTIYF
TRBJ1-1 | once | TRBV7-2 | - | TGTGCCAGCAGCCGCTGGGCCACTGAAGCTTTCTTT | CASSRWATEAFF
TRBJ1-2 | - | TRBV3-1/TRBV3-2 | TRBD1 | TGTGCCAGCAGCCAAACGACAGGGGGCGTTGGGTATGGCTACACCTTC | CASSQTTGGVGYGYTF
TRBJ1-2 | - | TRBV9 | TRBD1 | TGTGCCAGCAGCGTCGGACAGGGACCTAACTATGGCTACACCTTC | CASSVGQGPNYGYTF
TRBJ1-5 | - | TRBV6-5 | - | TGTGCCAGCCGGGTTGCGGACAGTCCCCAGCCCCAGCATTTT | CASRVADSPQPQHF
TRBJ2-2 | - | TRBV28 | - | TGTGCCAGCAGCCGGCCTAGCGCAAGTTACACCGGGGAGCTGTTTTTT | CASSRPSASYTGELFF
TRBJ2-7 | - | TRBV7-9 | - | TGTGCCAGCAGCCTACACGGGATCACCCTCGAGCAGTACTTC | CASSLHGITLEQYF
TRBJ2-3 | - | TRBV5-1 | TRBD1 | TGCGCCAGCCAGACAGGGACAGATACGCAGTATTTT | CASQTGTDTQYF
TRBJ2-7 | few | TRBV28 | - | TGTGCCAGCTCCTTGGGCACCTTCTACGAGCAGTACTTC | CASSLGTFYEQYF
TRBJ1-2 | - | TRBV9 | - | TGTGCCAGCAGCGTAGGAGACAGCCCGGGCTATGGCTACACCTTC | CASSVGDSPGYGYTF
TRBJ1-1 | - | TRBV7-2 | TRBD1 | TGTGCCAGCAGCGACAGGGGGCAGGTAACTGAAGCTTTCTTT | CASSDRGQVTEAFF
TRBJ2-3 | - | TRBV24-1 | TRBD2 | TGTGCCACCAGCACTAGCGGGAGAGGGTATACAGATACGCAGTATTTT | CATSTSGRGYTDTQYF
TRBJ1-3 | - | TRBV4-1 | TRBD1 | TGCGCCAGCAGCCACAGGGACAGGACTTACAACGGCACGCGGTCATCTGGAAACACCATATATTTT | CASSHRDRTYNGTRSSGNTIYF
TRBJ2-1 | - | TRBV6-2/TRBV6-3 | - | TGTGCCAGCAGCACCCTAGACAGGTCCTTCGCGCAGTTCTTC | CASSTLDRSFAQFF
TRBJ1-1 | - | TRBV10-1 | - | TGCGCCAGCAGTGCTGTGAGGAACACTGAAGCTTTCTTT | CASSAVRNTEAFF
TRBJ1-1 | - | TRBV5-1 | - | TGCGCCAGCAGCCCGGACCTAATGGGGACTGAAGCTTTCTTT | CASSPDLMGTEAFF
TRBJ2-5 | - | TRBV28 | TRBD1 | TGTGCCAGCAGTTTCCTAAAGGGACAGTCGGAGACCCAGTACTTC | CASSFLKGQSETQYF
TRBJ1-5 | once | TRBV30 | - | TGTGCCTGGAGTAAGGGGGGGAGTCAGCCCCAGCATTTT | CAWSKGGSQPQHF
TRBJ2-1 | - | TRBV18 | - | TGTGCCAGCTCACCACCCCCCGGGGGCAATGAGCAGTTCTTC | CASSPPPGGNEQFF
TRBJ1-2 | - | TRBV7-9 | - | TGTGCCAGCAGCCTTGGACTGGTAGGAGATGGCTACACCTTC | CASSLGLVGDGYTF
TRBJ2-2 | - | TRBV6-5 | TRBD1 | TGTGCCAGCACTATGGACCAGGGGGCCGGGGAGCTGTTTTTT | CASTMDQGAGELFF
TRBJ1-5 | - | TRBV7-9 | - | TGTGCCAGCAGCTTATCCTTTCAGCCCCAGCATTTT | CASSLSFQPQHF
TRBJ2-7 | once | TRBV4-1 | TRBD2 | TGCGCCAGCAGCCAATTTCTAGCGGGGGGTATCTACGAGCAGTACTTC | CASSQFLAGGIYEQYF
TRBJ2-7 | - | TRBV5-1 | - | TGCGCCAGCAGCTTGGACTACGAGCAGTACTTC | CASSLDYEQYF
TRBJ1-2 | - | TRBV15 | - | TGTGCCACCAGCAGAGTGAGTGGGGAGGAGAGTAACTATGGCTACACCTTC | CATSRVSGEESNYGYTF
TRBJ1-2 | - | TRBV19 | - | TGTGCCAGTACCCTAACCGTTAACTATGGCTACACCTTC | CASTLTVNYGYTF
TRBJ1-6 | - | TRBV6-5 | - | TGTGCCAGCAGTTACTCGGCCAGGGTAAATTCACCCCTCCACTTT | CASSYSARVNSPLHF
TRBJ1-2 | - | TRBV24-1 | - | TGTGCCACCAGTGATTGGGACTATGGCTACACCTTC | CATSDWDYGYTF
TRBJ1-2 | - | TRBV19 | - | TGTGCCAGTAGTAGACAGGACTATGGCTACACCTTC | CASSRQDYGYTF
TRBJ1-1 | - | TRBV27 | TRBD1 | TGTGCCAGCCGCCGGGACAGTGGAAACACTGAAGCTTTCTTT | CASRRDSGNTEAFF
TRBJ2-1 | once | TRBV29-1 | - | TGCAGCGTTGAAGATCGGGGGGCGGGGACCTACAATGAGCAGTTCTTC | CSVEDRGAGTYNEQFF
TRBJ1-1 | - | TRBV6-4 | - | TGTGCCAGCAGTGACTCGAGTCGAAAGGAAGCCCCTGAAGCTTTCTTT | CASSDSSRKEAPEAFF
TRBJ1-4 | once | TRBV4-3 | - | TGCGCCAGCAGCCCCAGACAGTCAACTAATGAAAAACTGTTTTTT | CASSPRQSTNEKLFF
TRBJ2-3 | - | TRBV14 | - | TGTGCCAGCAGCCAGAACTCGGGGGATACGCAGTATTTT | CASSQNSGDTQYF
TRBJ1-1 | - | TRBV19 | - | TGTGCCAGTAGTTTCCGGGACACCGTGGAGTCCACTGAAGCTTTCTTT | CASSFRDTVESTEAFF
TRBJ1-4 | once | TRBV7-2 | - | TGTGCCAGCAGCTCCTCTGGCGGCGCACCCGTTAAGTTTTTT | CASSSSGGAPVKFF
TRBJ1-3 | - | TRBV7-8 | TRBD1 | TGTGCCAGCAGCCGCAGGGGGCAAGTTGGAAACACCATATATTTT | CASSRRGQVGNTIYF
TRBJ1-1 | - | TRBV5-1 | - | TGCGCCAGCAGCTTAGTACAGGGTGGGAACACTGAAGCTTTCTTT | CASSLVQGGNTEAFF
TRBJ1-5 | - | TRBV29-1 | TRBD1 | TGCAGCGTGGGGGACAGGGGAAGACAGCCCCAGCATTTT | CSVGDRGRQPQHF
TRBJ1-5 | - | TRBV19 | - | TGTGCCAGTAGTATGGACCGGGGAGGGGGACTTCAGCCCCAGCATTTT | CASSMDRGGGLQPQHF
TRBJ1-6 | - | TRBV28 | - | TGTGCCAGCAGTTCCCCGGACAGAACCTATAATTCACCCCTCCACTTT | CASSSPDRTYNSPLHF
TRBJ1-3 | once | TRBV28 | - | TGTGCCAGCAGTTCTCCGGGGCACCGAGGAAACACCATATATTTT | CASSSPGHRGNTIYF
TRBJ1-6 | - | TRBV11-2 | - | TGTGCCAGCAACCAAGTCGGGGGGCGCGGGACGGGATCACCCCTCCACTTT | CASNQVGGRGTGSPLHF
TRBJ2-3 | once | TRBV10-3 | - | TGTGCCATCAGGATAAGGACAGGCACAGATACGCAGTATTTT | CAIRIRTGTDTQYF
TRBJ2-4 | - | TRBV30 | - | TGTGCCTGGGGAGGGAGGCCCAAAAACATTCAGTACTTC | CAWGGRPKNIQYF
TRBJ1-1 | - | TRBV30 | - | TGTGCCTGGAGTATAGGGATGGGCACTGAAGCTTTCTTT | CAWSIGMGTEAFF
TRBJ1-2 | - | TRBV6-5 | - | TGTGCCAGCAGGCCCACATACTACTATGGCTACACCTTC | CASRPTYYYGYTF
TRBJ2-1 | few | TRBV12-3/TRBV12-4 | - | TGTGCCAGCAGCCCCCACGGGTACAATGAGCAGTTCTTC | CASSPHGYNEQFF
TRBJ2-1 | - | TRBV5-8 | - | TGTGCCAGCAGCTTGGCTTATGGGAAGAACGACAATGAGCAGTTCTTC | CASSLAYGKNDNEQFF
TRBJ1-2 | - | TRBV4-3 | - | TGCGCCAGCAGCCAAGATCGGGACCCTCGAATATATGGCTACACCTTC | CASSQDRDPRIYGYTF
TRBJ2-3 | - | TRBV6-5 | - | TGTGCCAGCAGTTACTTTAGCGTAACTAGCACAGATACGCAGTATTTT | CASSYFSVTSTDTQYF
TRBJ2-1 | - | TRBV10-3 | TRBD2 | TGTGCCATCAGTGAGTCTCGGGGGAGGGGCCCGGATGAGCAGTTCTTC | CAISESRGRGPDEQFF
TRBJ2-3 | - | TRBV6-4 | - | TGTGCCAGCAGTGACAGCTATAGCACAGATACGCAGTATTTT | CASSDSYSTDTQYF
TRBJ1-4 | - | TRBV5-1 | TRBD1 | TGCGCCAGCAGCTTAACCGGGACAGGGCTAGTAGATGAAAAACTGTTTTTT | CASSLTGTGLVDEKLFF
TRBJ1-2 | - | TRBV10-3 | TRBD1 | TGTGCCATCAGTGCCAGTTTGACAGGGGATGGCTACACCTTC | CAISASLTGDGYTF
TRBJ2-5 | - | TRBV19 | - | TGTGCCAGTAGTATAGTCCCCCTATTTCGGCGGGGAGGCCAAGAGACCCAGTACTTC | CASSIVPLFRRGGQETQYF
TRBJ2-1 | few | TRBV6-2/TRBV6-3 | TRBD2 | TGTGCCAGCAGTGATGGGACTAGCGGGAGCCATGAGCAGTTCTTC | CASSDGTSGSHEQFF
TRBJ1-2 | - | TRBV18 | - | TGTGCCAGCTCACCGGGGGAGGCCAACTATGGCTACACCTTC | CASSPGEANYGYTF
TRBJ2-1 | - | TRBV7-8 | - | TGTGCCAGCAACCGGGGGCTGAGGGATGAGCAGTTCTTC | CASNRGLRDEQFF